One T cell receptor (beta chain) is described in this entry. This sample is part of a study of tumor-infiltrating lymphocytes in oesophageal squamous cell carcinoma. Using its own MiXCR run on the PCR reads, TCRdb lists one record per CDR3 protein. The table records fewer than 11,000 distinct CDR3 sequences, 58% of them present only once. From germline, CDR1 is SGHTA and CDR2 FQGNSA. V was clipped by 5 bases and J by 0 bases; unmatched bases: 16. The CDR3 runs to 20 residues. The receptor was derived from a female donor with esophageal squamous cell carcinoma. This chain links TRBV7-2 with TRBJ2-6; 7 nucleotides agree with TRBD2. Sequencing input: esophageal tumor tissue. Here the CDR3 DNA reads TGTGCCAGCAGCCGAGTAAGGAGCGGGACTTTTGTCTCTGGGGCCAACGTCCTGACTTTC. This codes for CASSRVRSGTFVSGANVLTF. The whole variable domain, filled in from reference TRBV7-2 and TRBJ2-6, reads GAGVSQSPSNKVTEKGKDVELRCDPISGHTALYWYRQSLGQGLEFLIYFQGNSAPDKSGLPSDRFSAERTGGSVSTLTIQRTQQEDSAVYLCASSRVRSGTFVSGANVLTFGAGSRLTVL.